The rows below give T cell receptor beta chains drawn from one sample of a study of Ad26.COV2.S vaccination and SARS-CoV-2 variants. Generated by immunoSEQ multiplex PCR, the TCRdb table keeps only in-frame clones and is missing some. Of about 470,000 clones detected, roughly 91% appear once; the ten largest clones hold more than 3.5%. The material was peripheral blood, obtained in a trial of Ad26.COV2.S vaccine versus placebo. The origin of the receptors is a person aged 18 to 65 who received the Ad26.COV2.S COVID-19 vaccine or a placebo. CDR3s include the opening cysteine and the closing phenylalanine or tryptophan. The D gene is left open where the match is weak. Part of the rows lack a size; the others show once, few, many or a class for expanded clones.

- | TRBJ2-2 | TRBV7-6 | - | CASSFRSGRTTTLSTGELFF | TGTGCCAGCAGCTTTAGGTCGGGACGTACGACGACCCTGAGCACCGGGGAGCTGTTTTTT
- | TRBJ1-1 | TRBV24-1 | once | CATSDGDRGAFF | TGTGCCACCAGTGATGGGGACCGTGGAGCTTTCTTT
- | TRBJ2-2 | TRBV24-1 | - | CATSERPALNTGELFF | TGTGCCACCAGTGAGCGCCCCGCCTTAAACACCGGGGAGCTGTTTTTT
- | TRBJ1-2 | TRBV19 | few | CASSEARNGYTF | TGTGCCAGTAGCGAAGCCAGGAACGGCTACACCTTC
- | TRBJ1-4 | TRBV7-9 | - | CASSAPEKLFF | TGTGCCAGCAGCGCCCCCGAAAAACTGTTTTTT
- | TRBJ2-1 | TRBV9 | - | CASSVDLEYNEQFF | TGTGCCAGCAGCGTAGATTTGGAGTACAATGAGCAGTTCTTC
- | TRBJ2-4 | TRBV10-1 | - | CASSEWRQDLAKNIQYF | TGCGCCAGCAGTGAGTGGAGGCAGGACCTAGCCAAAAACATTCAGTACTTC
TRBD2 | TRBJ2-3 | TRBV19 | - | CASSVTSGSTDTQYF | TGTGCCAGTAGTGTAACTAGCGGGAGCACAGATACGCAGTATTTT
- | TRBJ1-4 | TRBV28 | - | CASGPGRRNEKLFF | TGTGCCAGCGGACCGGGACGGCGTAATGAAAAACTGTTTTTT
- | TRBJ2-1 | TRBV27 | - | CASSLSRVGEQFF | TGTGCCAGCAGTTTATCGAGGGTCGGAGAGCAGTTCTTC
- | TRBJ1-2 | TRBV5-4 | - | CASSPSGVGNYGYTF | TGTGCCAGCAGCCCATCGGGGGTGGGGAACTATGGCTACACCTTC
- | TRBJ1-2 | TRBV7-2 | - | CASSLNRDGYTF | TGTGCCAGCAGCTTAAACCGAGATGGCTACACCTTC
- | TRBJ1-4 | TRBV9 | - | CASSVDWVANEKLFF | TGTGCCAGCAGCGTAGACTGGGTCGCTAATGAAAAACTGTTTTTT
- | TRBJ2-7 | TRBV28 | once | CASRTGWEGSYEQYF | TGTGCCAGCAGGACAGGGTGGGAGGGCTCCTACGAGCAGTACTTC
- | TRBJ2-5 | TRBV5-4 | - | CASTPRDPQETQYF | TGTGCCAGCACCCCGCGGGACCCCCAAGAGACCCAGTACTTC
- | TRBJ1-3 | TRBV14 | once | CASSRGPSSGNTIYF | TGTGCCAGCAGTCGGGGACCGAGCTCTGGAAACACCATATATTTT
- | TRBJ1-1 | TRBV20-1 | - | CSAGPIGEAFF | TGCAGTGCCGGACCTATAGGCGAAGCTTTCTTT
- | TRBJ2-3 | TRBV5-1 | - | CASSLKGAADTQYF | TGCGCCAGCAGCTTGAAGGGTGCCGCAGATACGCAGTATTTT
- | TRBJ1-5 | TRBV18 | - | CASSRSGQPQHF | TGTGCCAGCTCACGGTCCGGGCAGCCCCAGCATTTT
- | TRBJ1-3 | TRBV23-1 | - | CAGPGRSPGNTIYF | TGCGCCGGCCCGGGACGGAGTCCTGGAAACACCATATATTTT
TRBD1 | TRBJ2-1 | TRBV28 | once | CASSRRTGGYNEQFF | TGTGCCAGCAGTCGCAGGACAGGGGGCTACAATGAGCAGTTCTTC
TRBD1 | TRBJ2-1 | TRBV18 | - | CASSPDRGGYNEQFF | TGTGCCAGCTCACCGGACAGGGGAGGCTACAATGAGCAGTTCTTC
TRBD1 | TRBJ1-4 | TRBV7-9 | - | CASSPPRDRATNEKLFF | TGTGCCAGCAGCCCGCCCAGGGACAGGGCCACTAATGAAAAACTGTTTTTT
TRBD2 | TRBJ2-7 | TRBV9 | - | CASSALAGANYEQYF | TGTGCCAGCAGCGCACTAGCGGGAGCCAACTACGAGCAGTACTTC
- | TRBJ2-3 | TRBV4-3 | - | CASSQGSSASTDTQYF | TGCGCCAGCAGCCAAGGGAGTAGCGCCAGCACAGATACGCAGTATTTT
- | TRBJ2-7 | TRBV6-1 | - | CASSELAGAYEQYF | TGTGCCAGCAGTGAACTAGCTGGGGCCTACGAGCAGTACTTC
- | TRBJ2-1 | TRBV7-3 | - | CASSPPQGPYNEQFF | TGTGCCAGCAGCCCCCCACAGGGACCCTACAATGAGCAGTTCTTC
TRBD2 | TRBJ2-7 | TRBV6-2/TRBV6-3 | - | CASSYSTGGAYEQYF | TGTGCCAGCAGTTACTCAACGGGGGGGGCCTACGAGCAGTACTTC
- | TRBJ2-3 | TRBV27 | few | CASSFVRFEVADTQYF | TGTGCCAGCAGTTTCGTACGCTTCGAGGTAGCAGATACGCAGTATTTT
TRBD2 | TRBJ2-1 | TRBV19 | - | CASTGLAGGYNEQFF | TGTGCCAGCACGGGACTAGCGGGGGGATACAATGAGCAGTTCTTC
- | TRBJ2-3 | TRBV6-2/TRBV6-3 | - | CASSLEDTQYF | TGTGCCAGCAGTCTAGAAGATACGCAGTATTTT
TRBD1 | TRBJ2-5 | TRBV10-3 | - | CAISERDSQETQYF | TGTGCCATCAGTGAAAGGGACAGTCAAGAGACCCAGTACTTC
TRBD1 | TRBJ2-7 | TRBV14 | - | CASSNLDRGPLYEQYF | TGTGCCAGCAGCAACTTAGACAGGGGGCCCCTCTACGAGCAGTACTTC
TRBD2 | TRBJ2-1 | TRBV27 | - | CASSPPLATSGGYNEQFF | TGTGCCAGCAGTCCACCACTAGCGACGAGCGGTGGGTACAATGAGCAGTTCTTC
TRBD2 | TRBJ2-1 | TRBV14 | - | CASSQRAGTRPTNEQFF | TGTGCCAGCAGCCAAAGAGCCGGGACTAGACCTACCAATGAGCAGTTCTTC
- | TRBJ2-7 | TRBV5-6 | few | CASSLVGRNDEQYF | TGTGCCAGCAGCTTGGTAGGGCGGAACGACGAGCAGTACTTC
TRBD2 | TRBJ2-5 | TRBV5-4 | - | CASSLDLAGGVETQYF | TGTGCCAGCAGCTTGGATCTAGCGGGAGGGGTCGAGACCCAGTACTTC
TRBD2 | TRBJ2-3 | TRBV7-2 | - | CASTNPSGSTDTQYF | TGTGCCAGCACCAACCCTAGCGGAAGCACAGATACGCAGTATTTT
- | TRBJ2-5 | TRBV30 | - | CAWSPFRQGEPQETQYF | TGTGCCTGGAGTCCCTTTCGGCAGGGCGAGCCCCAAGAGACCCAGTACTTC
- | TRBJ2-7 | TRBV7-3 | few | CASSLETAVWYF | TGTGCCAGCAGCTTAGAGACAGCGGTTTGGTACTTC